This is a list of T cell receptor beta chains from one sample in a study of post-analysis software for immune sequencing data. TCRdb re-called the PCR reads through MiXCR, storing one row per CDR3 protein. The sample lists fewer than 900,000 distinct CDR3 sequences, about 43% occurring once. The sequenced sample consisted of blood. Receptors originate from a girl under 18 with multiple sclerosis. Each CDR3 is given with its conserved first and last residue. D genes are given only for firm matches. Part of the rows lack a size; the others show once, few, many or a class for expanded clones.

j_call: TRBJ2-5
d_call: .
v_call: TRBV20-1
clone_size: many
cdr3_nt: TGCAGTGCTCAAGCACACCAAGAGACCCAGTACTTC
cdr3_aa: CSAQAHQETQYF

j_call: TRBJ2-1
d_call: TRBD2
v_call: TRBV2
clone_size: .
cdr3_nt: TGTGCCAGTCGGGGGGGGCCCAATGAGCAGTTCTTC
cdr3_aa: CASRGGPNEQFF

j_call: TRBJ2-3
d_call: .
v_call: TRBV12-3/TRBV12-4
clone_size: .
cdr3_nt: TGTGCCAGCACACTAGGACCCGGAGACACAGATACGCAGTATTTT
cdr3_aa: CASTLGPGDTDTQYF

j_call: TRBJ1-1
d_call: .
v_call: TRBV29-1
clone_size: .
cdr3_nt: TGCAGCGTTGTCCTATTTGAAGCTTTCTTT
cdr3_aa: CSVVLFEAFF

j_call: TRBJ1-1
d_call: .
v_call: TRBV25-1
clone_size: .
cdr3_nt: TGTGCCAGCAGTGACGGCAGGGGCCGGACTGAAGCTTTCTTT
cdr3_aa: CASSDGRGRTEAFF

j_call: TRBJ1-2
d_call: .
v_call: TRBV20-1
clone_size: .
cdr3_nt: TGCAGTGCTAGGAAAGACCCTAACTATGGCTACACCTTC
cdr3_aa: CSARKDPNYGYTF

j_call: TRBJ2-1
d_call: TRBD1
v_call: TRBV20-1
clone_size: few
cdr3_nt: TGCAGTGCTAGACCGGGACAGGGGCCCTACAATGAGCAGTTCTTC
cdr3_aa: CSARPGQGPYNEQFF

j_call: TRBJ2-1
d_call: .
v_call: TRBV11-3
clone_size: .
cdr3_nt: TGTGCCAGCAGCAGGGGCGACTACAATGTGCAGTTCTTC
cdr3_aa: CASSRGDYNVQFF

j_call: TRBJ2-4
d_call: .
v_call: TRBV25-1
clone_size: few
cdr3_nt: TGTGCCAGCAGTAATCCCGGAGGGGACATTCAGTACTTC
cdr3_aa: CASSNPGGDIQYF

j_call: TRBJ2-7
d_call: .
v_call: TRBV10-1
clone_size: .
cdr3_nt: TGCGCCAGCAGTGAGTCCGGTATGCTCCACGAGCAGTACTTC
cdr3_aa: CASSESGMLHEQYF

j_call: TRBJ2-1
d_call: TRBD2
v_call: TRBV30
clone_size: once
cdr3_nt: TGTGCCTGGATGGGGACTAGCGCCTCCTCCTACAATGAGCAGTTCTTC
cdr3_aa: CAWMGTSASSYNEQFF

j_call: TRBJ2-5
d_call: .
v_call: TRBV6-6
clone_size: .
cdr3_nt: TGTGCCAGCAGTTACGCGGGACAAGAGACCCAGTACTTC
cdr3_aa: CASSYAGQETQYF

j_call: TRBJ2-1
d_call: TRBD2
v_call: TRBV15
clone_size: once
cdr3_nt: TGTGCCACCAGCGGGGTGGTGGTGACTAGCGGGAGGGTAACCTACAATGAGCAGTTCTTC
cdr3_aa: CATSGVVVTSGRVTYNEQFF

j_call: TRBJ2-6
d_call: TRBD2
v_call: TRBV7-9
clone_size: .
cdr3_nt: TGTGCCAGCAGCTTAGGGTTAGCGGGAGGCTTTCCTGGGGCCAACGTCCTGACTTTC
cdr3_aa: CASSLGLAGGFPGANVLTF

j_call: TRBJ2-3
d_call: TRBD2
v_call: TRBV7-2
clone_size: many
cdr3_nt: TGTGCCAGCAGCTTAGGCGGGAGAACAGATACGCAGTATTTT
cdr3_aa: CASSLGGRTDTQYF

j_call: TRBJ2-5
d_call: .
v_call: TRBV7-9
clone_size: .
cdr3_nt: TGTGCCAACAGCTTAACCGGGACGGGAGACCGAGAGACCCAGTACTTC
cdr3_aa: CANSLTGTGDRETQYF

j_call: TRBJ2-5
d_call: .
v_call: TRBV4-3
clone_size: .
cdr3_nt: TGCGCCAGCAGCCCGTGGAGCGGCTACAAAGATACCCAGTACTTC
cdr3_aa: CASSPWSGYKDTQYF

j_call: TRBJ2-1
d_call: TRBD2
v_call: TRBV7-2
clone_size: .
cdr3_nt: TGTGCCAGCAGCTTAGTAGGCCAGGGACTAGCGGGAGGGTTCGTTGAGCAGTTCTTC
cdr3_aa: CASSLVGQGLAGGFVEQFF

j_call: TRBJ1-4
d_call: .
v_call: TRBV29-1
clone_size: many
cdr3_nt: TGCAGCGCTCAGGGGTCGCTCGCCGAAAAACTGTTTTTT
cdr3_aa: CSAQGSLAEKLFF

j_call: TRBJ1-5
d_call: TRBD1
v_call: TRBV7-6
clone_size: many
cdr3_nt: TGTGCCAGCAGCCTGGACAGGGGTCAGCCCCAGCATTTT
cdr3_aa: CASSLDRGQPQHF

j_call: TRBJ2-3
d_call: .
v_call: TRBV7-9
clone_size: .
cdr3_nt: TGTGCCAGCAGCCCCAGTAGTGGGGCAGGCACAGATACGCAGTATTTT
cdr3_aa: CASSPSSGAGTDTQYF

j_call: TRBJ2-1
d_call: .
v_call: TRBV5-1
clone_size: few
cdr3_nt: TGCGCCAGCAGTCCCGGGGGCCGCTGGTACAATGAGCAGTTCTTC
cdr3_aa: CASSPGGRWYNEQFF

j_call: TRBJ2-5
d_call: .
v_call: TRBV28
clone_size: .
cdr3_nt: TGTGCCAGCAGTTTTCATTCACCTTGGGACGAGTCCCCGACGGATATCACAGACCAAGAGACCCAGTACTTC
cdr3_aa: CASSFHSPWDESPTDITDQETQYF

j_call: TRBJ2-1
d_call: TRBD2
v_call: TRBV29-1
clone_size: few
cdr3_nt: TGCAGCGCTCATGAGCCCACCCTAACCGGGACTAGCGGGAGCAATGAGCAGTTCTTC
cdr3_aa: CSAHEPTLTGTSGSNEQFF

j_call: TRBJ1-6
d_call: .
v_call: TRBV20-1
clone_size: .
cdr3_nt: TGCAGTGCTAGAGATGTTCGAGGGGACGGATTTAATTCACCCCTCCACTTT
cdr3_aa: CSARDVRGDGFNSPLHF

j_call: TRBJ2-7
d_call: .
v_call: TRBV13
clone_size: .
cdr3_nt: TGTGCCAGCAGCCTCGACAGCAACAATGAGCAGTACTTC
cdr3_aa: CASSLDSNNEQYF

j_call: TRBJ2-7
d_call: TRBD1
v_call: TRBV6-6
clone_size: .
cdr3_nt: TGTGCCAGCAGTTTTATGGACAGGGGGCCGTACGAGCAGTACTTC
cdr3_aa: CASSFMDRGPYEQYF

j_call: TRBJ2-3
d_call: .
v_call: TRBV5-5
clone_size: .
cdr3_nt: TGTGCCAGTAGCTTTATGGGGGATAGGAATACGCAGTATTTT
cdr3_aa: CASSFMGDRNTQYF

j_call: TRBJ2-5
d_call: .
v_call: TRBV20-1
clone_size: .
cdr3_nt: TGCAGTGCTACCATAAAAAAGACCCAGTACTTC
cdr3_aa: CSATIKKTQYF

j_call: TRBJ2-3
d_call: .
v_call: TRBV20-1
clone_size: .
cdr3_nt: TGCAGTGCTAGGGGCGGGATTAGCACAGATACGCAGTATTTT
cdr3_aa: CSARGGISTDTQYF

j_call: TRBJ2-7
d_call: TRBD2
v_call: TRBV5-1
clone_size: few
cdr3_nt: TGCGCCAGCAGCTTGCGGGGGGAGGGGATCTACGAGCAGTACTTC
cdr3_aa: CASSLRGEGIYEQYF

j_call: TRBJ2-5
d_call: .
v_call: TRBV10-3
clone_size: .
cdr3_nt: TGTGCCATCAGGGACCTCGGGACGAAAGAGACCCAGTACTTC
cdr3_aa: CAIRDLGTKETQYF

j_call: TRBJ2-4
d_call: .
v_call: TRBV6-5
clone_size: .
cdr3_nt: TGTGCCAGCAGTTACTCGAACGAGGGGAATACCATTCAGTACTTC
cdr3_aa: CASSYSNEGNTIQYF

j_call: TRBJ1-1
d_call: .
v_call: TRBV29-1
clone_size: .
cdr3_nt: TGCAGCGCCCGGAGGGGGGTCACTGAAGCTTTCTTT
cdr3_aa: CSARRGVTEAFF

j_call: TRBJ2-5
d_call: TRBD2
v_call: TRBV15
clone_size: .
cdr3_nt: TGTGCCACCAGCGGACTAGCGCAGCAAGAGACCCAGTACTTC
cdr3_aa: CATSGLAQQETQYF

j_call: TRBJ2-1
d_call: TRBD2
v_call: TRBV7-2
clone_size: .
cdr3_nt: TGTGCCAGCAGCTCAGTAGTAGCGGGAGGGCCTTTCGCCAATGAGCAGTTCTTC
cdr3_aa: CASSSVVAGGPFANEQFF

j_call: TRBJ2-7
d_call: .
v_call: TRBV28
clone_size: .
cdr3_nt: TGTGCCGGCAGTTCTACCGGGGCTCCCTACGAGCAGTACTTC
cdr3_aa: CAGSSTGAPYEQYF

j_call: TRBJ2-2
d_call: TRBD2
v_call: TRBV7-3
clone_size: few
cdr3_nt: TGTGCCAGCAGCTTAGGACTAGCGGCGAACACCGGGGAGCTGTTTTTT
cdr3_aa: CASSLGLAANTGELFF

j_call: TRBJ2-5
d_call: .
v_call: TRBV12-3/TRBV12-4
clone_size: .
cdr3_nt: TGTGCCAGCAGTTTATTTTCGGGCGGAGGTGTAGAGACCCAGTACTTC
cdr3_aa: CASSLFSGGGVETQYF

j_call: TRBJ1-2
d_call: .
v_call: TRBV20-1
clone_size: .
cdr3_nt: TGCAGTGCGCCGCGGGGGGCGGACTATGGCTACACCTTC
cdr3_aa: CSAPRGADYGYTF

j_call: TRBJ2-1
d_call: TRBD1
v_call: TRBV7-3
clone_size: few
cdr3_nt: TGTGCCAGCAGCCTCGGACAGGGGGCAGGGTTATTGTACAATGAGCAGTTCTTC
cdr3_aa: CASSLGQGAGLLYNEQFF

j_call: TRBJ1-2
d_call: TRBD1
v_call: TRBV9
clone_size: .
cdr3_nt: TGTGCCAGCAGCGCGGGACAGTCGGACTATGGCTACACCTTC
cdr3_aa: CASSAGQSDYGYTF

j_call: TRBJ1-1
d_call: .
v_call: TRBV7-9
clone_size: .
cdr3_nt: TGTGCCAGCAGCTTATCGGGGGCACGCACTGAAGCTTTCTTT
cdr3_aa: CASSLSGARTEAFF

j_call: TRBJ2-3
d_call: .
v_call: TRBV7-8
clone_size: .
cdr3_nt: TGTGCCAGCAGCTTACGTGAGCAAGGCACAGATACGCAGTATTTT
cdr3_aa: CASSLREQGTDTQYF

j_call: TRBJ1-2
d_call: .
v_call: TRBV3-1
clone_size: .
cdr3_nt: TGTGCCAGCAGCCAAGGATTCAATGGCTACACCTTC
cdr3_aa: CASSQGFNGYTF

j_call: TRBJ1-2
d_call: TRBD1
v_call: TRBV10-3
clone_size: .
cdr3_nt: TGTGCCATCAGTGAGGGGACAGGAAGGGACTATGGCTACACCTTC
cdr3_aa: CAISEGTGRDYGYTF